This record concerns one T cell receptor beta chain sequence. As handled by the study authors: Amplified reference gene primers provided the basis for estimating nucleated cell counts. Measured with immunoSEQ multiplex PCR; TCRdb has only the in-frame clones, and not every one. The V and J calls and the clone size are those of that table, but D and trimming were determined from the DNA. The sample comprises about 50,000 clones, roughly 86% of which are singletons, and over 2% rests with the top ten. CDR3 length equals 16 residues. Trimming pared 5 bases from V and 3 bases from J, leaving 20 bases between. Germline V lookup: CDR1 LGHNT, CDR2 FRNRAP. These data are taken from a study of blood T cell repertoires in COVID-19.

The sequence derives from a woman in her fifties or sixties with acute or convalescent COVID-19. Sequenced sample: peripheral blood. J is TRBJ2-7 and V is TRBV12-5; D is unclear. CDR3 region: CASGPDPPPYYYEQYF. The CDR3 DNA is TGTGCTAGTGGTCCCGACCCCCCCCCATACTACTACGAGCAGTACTTC.